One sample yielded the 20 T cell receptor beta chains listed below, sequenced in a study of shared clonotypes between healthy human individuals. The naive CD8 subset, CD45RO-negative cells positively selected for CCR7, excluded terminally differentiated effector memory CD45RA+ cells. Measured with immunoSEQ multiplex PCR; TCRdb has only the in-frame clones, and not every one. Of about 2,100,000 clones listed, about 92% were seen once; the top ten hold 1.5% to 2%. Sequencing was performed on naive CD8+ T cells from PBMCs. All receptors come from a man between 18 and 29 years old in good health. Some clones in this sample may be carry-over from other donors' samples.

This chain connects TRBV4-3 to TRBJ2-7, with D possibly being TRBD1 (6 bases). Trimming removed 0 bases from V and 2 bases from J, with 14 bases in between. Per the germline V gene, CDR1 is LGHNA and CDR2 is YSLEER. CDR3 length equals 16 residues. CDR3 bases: TGCGCCAGCAGCCAAGACGGACAGCCGGGACCCTACGAGCAGTACTTC. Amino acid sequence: CASSQDGQPGPYEQYF.

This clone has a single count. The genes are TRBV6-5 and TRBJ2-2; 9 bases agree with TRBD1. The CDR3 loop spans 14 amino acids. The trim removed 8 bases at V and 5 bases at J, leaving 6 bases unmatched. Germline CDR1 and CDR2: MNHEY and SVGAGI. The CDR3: CASAGQGWTGELFF. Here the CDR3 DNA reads TGTGCCAGCGCAGGACAGGGGTGGACCGGGGAGCTGTTTTTT.

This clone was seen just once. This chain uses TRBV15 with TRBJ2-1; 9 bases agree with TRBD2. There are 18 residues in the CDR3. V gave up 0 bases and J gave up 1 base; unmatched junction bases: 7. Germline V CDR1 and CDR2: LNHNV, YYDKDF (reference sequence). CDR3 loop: CATSRESAGGTSYNEQFF. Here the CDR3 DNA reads TGTGCCACCAGCAGAGAGTCGGCGGGAGGGACGTCCTACAATGAGCAGTTCTTC.

The CDR3 bases are TGTGCCACCGCGGACAGGCCTCCGGGGGATACGCAGTATTTT. Protein product: CATADRPPGDTQYF. This chain links TRBV6-5 with TRBJ2-3, with 7 bases lining up with TRBD1. The germline V gene encodes CDR1 MNHEY and CDR2 SVGAGI. The CDR3 is made up of 14 amino acids. The V gene end was trimmed by 10 bases and the J gene end by 6 bases; junction bases not matched to a gene: 13.

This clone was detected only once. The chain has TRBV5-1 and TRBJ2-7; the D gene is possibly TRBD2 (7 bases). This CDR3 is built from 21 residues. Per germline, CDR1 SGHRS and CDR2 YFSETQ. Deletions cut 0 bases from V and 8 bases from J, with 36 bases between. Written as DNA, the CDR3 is TGCGCCAGCAGCTTGGCCCCTCTAGGCGAGTTCAGCGAAATCCCGGGGGGCAAGCAGTACTTC. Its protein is CASSLAPLGEFSEIPGGKQYF.

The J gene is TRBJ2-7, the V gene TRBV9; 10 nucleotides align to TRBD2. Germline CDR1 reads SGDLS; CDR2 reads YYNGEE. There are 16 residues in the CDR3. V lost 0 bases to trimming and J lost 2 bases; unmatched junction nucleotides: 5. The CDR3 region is CASSVVGTSVTYEQYF. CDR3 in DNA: TGTGCCAGCAGCGTAGTGGGGACTAGCGTAACCTACGAGCAGTACTTC.

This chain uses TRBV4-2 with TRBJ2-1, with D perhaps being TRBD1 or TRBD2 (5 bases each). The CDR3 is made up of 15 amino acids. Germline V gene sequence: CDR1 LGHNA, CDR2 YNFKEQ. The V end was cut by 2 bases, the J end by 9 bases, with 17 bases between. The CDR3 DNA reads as TGTGCCAGCAGCCAATTGGGTGGGACCCTGAGTGAGCAGTTCTTC. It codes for CASSQLGGTLSEQFF.

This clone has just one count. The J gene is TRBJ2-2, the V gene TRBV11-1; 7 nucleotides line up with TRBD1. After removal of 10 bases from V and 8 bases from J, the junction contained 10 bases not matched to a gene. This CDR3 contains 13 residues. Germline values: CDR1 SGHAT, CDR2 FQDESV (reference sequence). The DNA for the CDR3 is TGTGCCACGTTAAGGGACAGCGCAGGGGAGCTGTTTTTT. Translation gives CATLRDSAGELFF.

Written as DNA, the CDR3 is TGTGCCAGCAGCGGAGGTTCGGGGAGAATCTACGAGCAGTACTTC. Its protein product is CASSGGSGRIYEQYF. The chain combines TRBV2 with TRBJ2-7; D is possibly TRBD2 (5 bases). V was shortened by 6 bases and J by 3 bases, with 18 bases between the two germline ends. Per germline, CDR1 SNHLY and CDR2 FYNNEI. The CDR3 is 15 amino acids.

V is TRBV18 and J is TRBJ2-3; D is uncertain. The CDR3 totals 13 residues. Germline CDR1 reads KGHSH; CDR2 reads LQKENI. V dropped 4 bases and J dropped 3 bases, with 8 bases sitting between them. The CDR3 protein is CASSQEWTDTQYF. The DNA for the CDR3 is TGTGCCAGCTCACAAGAATGGACAGATACGCAGTATTTT.

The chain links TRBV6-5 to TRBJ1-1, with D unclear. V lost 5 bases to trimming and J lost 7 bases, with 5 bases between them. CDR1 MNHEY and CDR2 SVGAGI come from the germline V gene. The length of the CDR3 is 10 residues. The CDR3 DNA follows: TGTGCCAGCAGTGACGTTGAAGCTTTCTTT. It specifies CASSDVEAFF.

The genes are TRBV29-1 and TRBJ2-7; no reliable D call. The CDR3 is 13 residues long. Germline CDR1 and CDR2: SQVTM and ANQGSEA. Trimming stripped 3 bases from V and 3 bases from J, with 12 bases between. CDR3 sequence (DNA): TGCAGCGTTGAGTACTTAGGTCGCTACGAGCAGTACTTC. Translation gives CSVEYLGRYEQYF.

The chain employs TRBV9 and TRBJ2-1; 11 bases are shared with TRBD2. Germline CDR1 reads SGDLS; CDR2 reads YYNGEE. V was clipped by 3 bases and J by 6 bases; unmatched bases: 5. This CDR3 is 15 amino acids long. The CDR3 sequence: CASSELAGGSNEQFF. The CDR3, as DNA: TGTGCCAGCAGCGAGCTAGCGGGAGGAAGCAATGAGCAGTTCTTC.

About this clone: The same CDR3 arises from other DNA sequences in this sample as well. The CDR3 loop is CASSLGRQPQHF. CDR3 nucleotide sequence: TGTGCCAGCAGCTTGGGTCGGCAGCCCCAGCATTTT. J is TRBJ1-5 and V is TRBV5-8; D gene uncertain. The CDR3 has 12 residues. The V end was cut by 0 bases, the J end by 7 bases, with 5 bases between. Looked up from germline, CDR1 is SGHTS and CDR2 is YDEGEE.

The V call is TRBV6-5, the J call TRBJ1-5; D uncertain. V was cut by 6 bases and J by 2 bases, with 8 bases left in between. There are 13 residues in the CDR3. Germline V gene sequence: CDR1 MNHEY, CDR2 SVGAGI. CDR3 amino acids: CASSQDGNQPQHF. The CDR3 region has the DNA TGTGCCAGCAGCCAAGATGGCAATCAGCCCCAGCATTTT.

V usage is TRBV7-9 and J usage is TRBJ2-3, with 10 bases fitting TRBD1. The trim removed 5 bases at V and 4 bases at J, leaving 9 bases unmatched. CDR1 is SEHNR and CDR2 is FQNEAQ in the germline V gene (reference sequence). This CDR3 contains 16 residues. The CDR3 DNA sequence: TGTGCCAGCAGCAAGGGGACAGGGGTCCTTTCAGATACGCAGTATTTT. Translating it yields CASSKGTGVLSDTQYF.

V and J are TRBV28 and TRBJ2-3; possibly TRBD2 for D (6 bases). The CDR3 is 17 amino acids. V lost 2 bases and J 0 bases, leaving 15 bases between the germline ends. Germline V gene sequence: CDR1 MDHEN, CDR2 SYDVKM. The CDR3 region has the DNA TGTGCCAGCAGTTTACAGCTGGCAGGGACTAGCACAGATACGCAGTATTTT. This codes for CASSLQLAGTSTDTQYF.

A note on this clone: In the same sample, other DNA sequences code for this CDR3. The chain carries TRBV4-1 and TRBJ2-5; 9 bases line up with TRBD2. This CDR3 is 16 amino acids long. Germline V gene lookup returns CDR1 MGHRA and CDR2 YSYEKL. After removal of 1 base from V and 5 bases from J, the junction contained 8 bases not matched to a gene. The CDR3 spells CASSQVTREGRETQYF. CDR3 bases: TGCGCCAGCAGCCAAGTGACGCGGGAGGGCAGGGAGACCCAGTACTTC.

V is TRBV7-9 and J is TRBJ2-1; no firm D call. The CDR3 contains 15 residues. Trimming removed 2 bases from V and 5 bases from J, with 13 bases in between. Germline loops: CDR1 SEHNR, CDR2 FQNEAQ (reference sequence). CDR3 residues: CASSLSIDKNNEQFF. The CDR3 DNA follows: TGTGCCAGCAGCTTATCCATTGACAAAAACAATGAGCAGTTCTTC.

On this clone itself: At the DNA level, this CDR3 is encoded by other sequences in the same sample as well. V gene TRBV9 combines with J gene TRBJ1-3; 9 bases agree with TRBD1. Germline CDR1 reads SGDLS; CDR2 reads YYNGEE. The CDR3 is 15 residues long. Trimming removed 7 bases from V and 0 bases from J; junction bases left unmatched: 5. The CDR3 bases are TGTGCCAGCTCATTGGACAGGGGCTCTGGAAACACCATATATTTT. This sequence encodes CASSLDRGSGNTIYF.